The 3 T cell receptor beta chains reported below all come from one sample, sequenced in a study of cytomegalovirus exposure and HLA in healthy donors. The PCR contained 60 Vbeta and 13 Jbeta primers. Profiled with immunoSEQ multiplex PCR; TCRdb holds only in-frame clones, not every one. The sample consists of around 180,000 clones, roughly 86% of them appearing once. The sample was PBMCs. Receptors were obtained from a girl between 5 and 17 years old in good health and CMV-seropositive.

The chain joins TRBV7-2 to TRBJ2-2, with TRBD1 as a possible D gene (6 bases). CDR1 and CDR2 from the germline V gene are SGHTA and FQGNSA. This CDR3 spans 14 amino acids. V shed 6 bases and J shed 4 bases, with 12 bases lying between them. Here the CDR3 reads CASRPDSPTGELFF. CDR3 coding DNA: TGTGCCAGCAGACCGGACAGCCCCACCGGGGAGCTGTTTTTT.

The chain has TRBV28 and TRBJ1-2, with unresolved D. This CDR3 is 14 amino acids long. CDR1 is MDHEN and CDR2 is SYDVKM in the germline V gene. V was pared by 5 bases and J by 1 base, with 11 bases between. The CDR3 sequence: CASSLDSFNYGYTF. The DNA of the CDR3 is TGTGCCAGCAGTCTAGATTCGTTTAACTATGGCTACACCTTC.

This chain links TRBV7-6 with TRBJ2-7, with 7 bases matching TRBD1. The V gene's germline CDR1 is SGHVS and CDR2 FNYEAQ. The CDR3 runs to 16 residues. V dropped 2 bases and J dropped 6; count of bases not matched to a gene: 13. The CDR3 bases are TGTGCCAGCAGCTTAAATCTCCGACAGGGAGCGGCCGAGCAGTACTTC. Its translation is CASSLNLRQGAAEQYF. The full variable domain, its missing parts supplied by reference TRBV7-6 and TRBJ2-7, is GAGVSQSPRYKVTKRGQDVALRCDPISGHVSLYWYRQALGQGPEFLTYFNYEAQQDKSGLPNDRFSAERPEGSISTLTIQRTEQRDSAMYRCASSLNLRQGAAEQYFGPGTRLTVT.